This is a list of T cell receptor beta chains from one sample in a study of blood T cell repertoires in COVID-19. Method: immunoSEQ multiplex PCR; TCRdb's copy keeps in-frame clones and lacks some. This table holds about 180,000 clones, around 80% found once. Sequenced input: peripheral blood. These receptors all stem from a middle-aged woman with COVID-19, enrolled during active disease. The CDR3 runs from the conserved cysteine through the conserved F or W. A D gene is named only where the DNA matches it firmly.

J gene: TRBJ1-6
D gene: .
V gene: TRBV5-6
CDR3 protein: CASSSLDRNNSPLHF

J gene: TRBJ2-7
D gene: .
V gene: TRBV28
CDR3 protein: CASSLTAGPSWGEYF

J gene: TRBJ1-1
D gene: .
V gene: TRBV2
CDR3 protein: CASSGGDNTEAFF

J gene: TRBJ2-1
D gene: TRBD1
V gene: TRBV11-3
CDR3 protein: CASKFTGDNEQFF

J gene: TRBJ1-1
D gene: .
V gene: TRBV28
CDR3 protein: CASSLQREAFF

J gene: TRBJ2-7
D gene: .
V gene: TRBV6-1
CDR3 protein: CASSEAGGAPYEQYF

J gene: TRBJ2-1
D gene: TRBD1
V gene: TRBV6-5
CDR3 protein: CASSRRTGGDEQFF

J gene: TRBJ1-3
D gene: TRBD1
V gene: TRBV2
CDR3 protein: CASSRGQGNGNTIYF

J gene: TRBJ2-1
D gene: .
V gene: TRBV7-2
CDR3 protein: CASSLQAGANEQFF

J gene: TRBJ1-4
D gene: .
V gene: TRBV7-9
CDR3 protein: CASSLGGEKLFF

J gene: TRBJ1-3
D gene: TRBD1
V gene: TRBV10-1
CDR3 protein: CASTTGTWGNTIYF

J gene: TRBJ2-1
D gene: TRBD1
V gene: TRBV28
CDR3 protein: CASSLGPRTGAYNEQFF

J gene: TRBJ2-3
D gene: TRBD2
V gene: TRBV3-1/TRBV3-2
CDR3 protein: CASSPSSGRITDTQYF

J gene: TRBJ1-2
D gene: TRBD1
V gene: TRBV4-2
CDR3 protein: CASSQAARGLGNYGYTF

J gene: TRBJ1-5
D gene: TRBD1
V gene: TRBV2
CDR3 protein: CASSPRQGGNQPQHF

J gene: TRBJ2-1
D gene: TRBD2
V gene: TRBV6-4
CDR3 protein: CASSDDSGGYNEQFF

J gene: TRBJ2-3
D gene: .
V gene: TRBV10-1
CDR3 protein: CASSNGQTRTDTQYF

J gene: TRBJ2-3
D gene: .
V gene: TRBV7-2
CDR3 protein: CASSPSRLTRTADTQYF

J gene: TRBJ2-7
D gene: TRBD1
V gene: TRBV27
CDR3 protein: CASSLRIRDRVSYEQYF

J gene: TRBJ1-5
D gene: TRBD1
V gene: TRBV7-9
CDR3 protein: CASTNYRGQGNQPQHF

J gene: TRBJ2-7
D gene: TRBD2
V gene: TRBV19
CDR3 protein: CASTEASGSYEQYF

J gene: TRBJ1-2
D gene: .
V gene: TRBV25-1
CDR3 protein: CASSEYKGNGGDGYTF

J gene: TRBJ1-2
D gene: .
V gene: TRBV12-5
CDR3 protein: CASGATGNYGYTF

J gene: TRBJ2-7
D gene: .
V gene: TRBV9
CDR3 protein: CASSPWDSDEQYF

J gene: TRBJ1-1
D gene: .
V gene: TRBV27
CDR3 protein: CASSLNLGVGNTEAFF

J gene: TRBJ2-1
D gene: .
V gene: TRBV10-1
CDR3 protein: CASGGLYNEQFF

J gene: TRBJ1-1
D gene: .
V gene: TRBV24-1
CDR3 protein: CATSGADTEAFF

J gene: TRBJ2-7
D gene: .
V gene: TRBV7-8
CDR3 protein: CASSLGRETYEQYF

J gene: TRBJ1-2
D gene: .
V gene: TRBV3-1/TRBV3-2
CDR3 protein: CASSRTRLSNYGYTF

J gene: TRBJ2-3
D gene: .
V gene: TRBV7-3
CDR3 protein: CASSFVQTRGTDTQYF

J gene: TRBJ2-1
D gene: .
V gene: TRBV19
CDR3 protein: CASSMIANSYNEQFF

J gene: TRBJ1-6
D gene: TRBD1
V gene: TRBV13
CDR3 protein: CASSWGQYNSPLHF

J gene: TRBJ1-2
D gene: TRBD1
V gene: TRBV2
CDR3 protein: CASPGTEVDGYTF

J gene: TRBJ2-2
D gene: .
V gene: TRBV12-3/TRBV12-4
CDR3 protein: CASSRGAPGELFF

J gene: TRBJ2-1
D gene: .
V gene: TRBV4-2
CDR3 protein: CASKPGFGGPNNEQFF

J gene: TRBJ2-2
D gene: .
V gene: TRBV6-2/TRBV6-3
CDR3 protein: CASSPLPSSTGELFF

J gene: TRBJ2-2
D gene: TRBD2
V gene: TRBV6-5
CDR3 protein: CASRSLASTGELFF

J gene: TRBJ1-2
D gene: .
V gene: TRBV2
CDR3 protein: CASSGEAEGYTF

J gene: TRBJ2-5
D gene: TRBD2
V gene: TRBV3-1/TRBV3-2
CDR3 protein: CASSQMRGGETQYF

J gene: TRBJ1-1
D gene: .
V gene: TRBV24-1
CDR3 protein: CATSDLGRNTEAFF

J gene: TRBJ2-7
D gene: TRBD2
V gene: TRBV7-7
CDR3 protein: CASSLALAGVSEQYF

J gene: TRBJ2-7
D gene: TRBD2
V gene: TRBV5-6
CDR3 protein: CASSRTRGGEQYF

J gene: TRBJ2-3
D gene: .
V gene: TRBV7-9
CDR3 protein: CASSFPSSTDTQYF

J gene: TRBJ1-2
D gene: .
V gene: TRBV19
CDR3 protein: CASSLLTGTVGGYTF

J gene: TRBJ1-1
D gene: .
V gene: TRBV15
CDR3 protein: CATSRGLGGGQNTEAFF

J gene: TRBJ1-5
D gene: TRBD1
V gene: TRBV7-9
CDR3 protein: CASSNRDRAGGNQPQHF

J gene: TRBJ2-6
D gene: TRBD1
V gene: TRBV11-3
CDR3 protein: CASSSGQGRGSGANVLTF

J gene: TRBJ2-2
D gene: .
V gene: TRBV9
CDR3 protein: CAGGIKDGELFF